These 2 T cell receptor beta chains came from one sample sequenced in a study of cytomegalovirus exposure and HLA in healthy donors. In the PCR, 60 Vbeta and 13 Jbeta primers were used. Data came from immunoSEQ multiplex PCR; TCRdb stores just in-frame clones and leaves some out. The sample table sets out 35,000 to 50,000 clones. The sample consisted of PBMCs. The receptors originated from a woman aged 25 to 39 in good health and CMV-seropositive.

This chain connects TRBV4-2 to TRBJ2-1; 9 nucleotides line up with TRBD2. Trimming cost V 0 bases and J 8 bases; bases outside gene matches: 14. The CDR3 extends over 18 amino acids. CDR1 and CDR2 (germline): LGHNA, YNFKEQ. The chain's CDR3 is CASSQDIPSLAGRDEQFF. DNA of the CDR3: TGTGCCAGCAGCCAAGATATCCCCTCGCTAGCGGGGAGAGATGAGCAGTTCTTC.

The chain has TRBV30 and TRBJ1-3, with a tentative D call TRBD1 (6 bases). This CDR3 has 13 amino acids. CDR1 and CDR2 (germline): GTSNPN, SVGIG (reference sequence). Trimming left V 2 bases short and J 4 bases short, with 9 bases between. The CDR3 region has the DNA TGTGCCTGGAGTCTCGGGACAGGAAACACCATATATTTT. Translation gives CAWSLGTGNTIYF.